This T cell receptor (beta chain) was captured in a study of response to subunit inactivated influenza vaccine. From the RT-PCR reads, TCRdb called clonotypes with MiXCR, one entry per CDR3 protein. The sample holds more than 600,000 distinct CDR3 sequences, 18% seen once. The CDR3 has 19 residues. Germline V gene data show CDR1 as SGHVS and CDR2 as FQNEAQ. Trimming removed 2 bases from V and 7 bases from J; junction bases left unmatched: 13. As regards this clonotype: Its matching antigen is unknown.

General observations from the study: The authors put forward the suggestion that each seasonal influenza vaccination may bring in only a limited number of new T cells.

The source was PBMCs from blood, collected about 5 days after vaccination. The receptor was isolated from a middle-aged man who received an inactivated influenza vaccine. The chain employs TRBV7-8 and TRBJ2-1; 14 bases match TRBD2. The CDR3 loop is CASSLPHRLAGGLSNEQFF. The DNA of the CDR3 is TGTGCCAGCAGCTTACCGCATCGACTAGCGGGAGGGCTCTCGAATGAGCAGTTCTTC.